This T cell receptor (beta chain) derives from a study of T cells in Graves' hyperthyroidism and ophthalmopathy. Lactation, pregnancy, other autoimmune disease or uncontrolled infection led to exclusion of patients. RNA transcripts gave rise to amplified TCR beta CDR3 regions. HTBI primers were the set used in a first-round RT-PCR of the TCR CDR3. MiXCR, run by TCRdb on the multiplex PCR reads, gives a single entry per CDR3 protein. The sample records about 160,000 distinct CDR3 sequences, less than 10% being singletons. About this clonotype: Antigen: not known.

Per germline, CDR1 SGDLS and CDR2 YYNGEE. Deletions cut 3 bases from V and 2 bases from J, with 18 bases between. This CDR3 is built from 17 residues. General study findings and limits: Most clonotypes that expanded in the thyroid above 0.001 also showed up in blood. Ophthalmopathy was told apart from stable hyperthyroidism by a 13 V-J model.

The sequence derives from a woman aged 18-29 years with Graves' hyperthyroidism that later progressed to Graves' ophthalmopathy. The sample taken for sequencing was blood. The chain joins TRBV9 to TRBJ1-3; D is ambiguous. In nucleotides, the CDR3 is TGTGCCAGCAGCGATCGGCCTCCCGGCGTAACTGGAAACACCATATATTTT. Its translation is CASSDRPPGVTGNTIYF.